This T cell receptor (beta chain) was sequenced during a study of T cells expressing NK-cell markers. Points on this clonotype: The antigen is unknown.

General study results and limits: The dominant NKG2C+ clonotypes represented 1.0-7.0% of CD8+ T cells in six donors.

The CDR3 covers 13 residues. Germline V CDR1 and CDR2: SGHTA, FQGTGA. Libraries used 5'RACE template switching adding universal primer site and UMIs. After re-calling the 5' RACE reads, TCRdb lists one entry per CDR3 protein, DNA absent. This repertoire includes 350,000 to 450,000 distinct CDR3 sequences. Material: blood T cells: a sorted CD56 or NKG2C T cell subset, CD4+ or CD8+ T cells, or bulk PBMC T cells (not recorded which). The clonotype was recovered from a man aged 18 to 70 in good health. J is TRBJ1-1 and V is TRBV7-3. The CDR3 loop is CASSLTWRDDAFF.